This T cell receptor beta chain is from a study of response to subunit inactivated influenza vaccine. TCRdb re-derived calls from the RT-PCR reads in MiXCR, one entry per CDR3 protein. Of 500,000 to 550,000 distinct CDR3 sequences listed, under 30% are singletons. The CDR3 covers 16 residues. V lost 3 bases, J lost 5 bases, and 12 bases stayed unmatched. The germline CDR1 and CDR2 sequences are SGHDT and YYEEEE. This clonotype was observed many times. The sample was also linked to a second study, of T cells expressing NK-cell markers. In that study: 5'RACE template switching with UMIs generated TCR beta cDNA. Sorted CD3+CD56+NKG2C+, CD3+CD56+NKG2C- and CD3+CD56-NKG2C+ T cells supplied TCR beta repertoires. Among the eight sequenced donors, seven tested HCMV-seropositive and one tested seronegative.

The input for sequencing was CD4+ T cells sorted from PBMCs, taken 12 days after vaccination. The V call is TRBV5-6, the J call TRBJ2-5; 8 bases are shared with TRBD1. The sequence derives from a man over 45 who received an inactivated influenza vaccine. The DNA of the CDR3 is TGTGCCAGCAGCTCCACCGGGACAGGAATCACTGAGACCCAGTACTTC. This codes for CASSSTGTGITETQYF.